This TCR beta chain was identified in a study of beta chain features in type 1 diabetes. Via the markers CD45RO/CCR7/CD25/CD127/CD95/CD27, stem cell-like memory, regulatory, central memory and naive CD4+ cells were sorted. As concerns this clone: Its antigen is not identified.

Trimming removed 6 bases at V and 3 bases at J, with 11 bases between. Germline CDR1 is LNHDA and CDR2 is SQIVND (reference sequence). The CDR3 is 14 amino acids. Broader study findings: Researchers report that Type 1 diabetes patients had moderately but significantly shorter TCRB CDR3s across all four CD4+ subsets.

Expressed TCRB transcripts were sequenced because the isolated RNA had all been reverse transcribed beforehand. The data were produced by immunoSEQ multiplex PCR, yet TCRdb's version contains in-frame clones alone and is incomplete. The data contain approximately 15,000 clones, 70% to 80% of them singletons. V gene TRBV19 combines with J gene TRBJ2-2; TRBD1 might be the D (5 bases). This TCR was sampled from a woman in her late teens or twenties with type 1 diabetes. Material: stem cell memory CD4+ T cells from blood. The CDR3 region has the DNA TGTGCCAGTAGCACCACAGGATACACCGGGGAGCTGTTTTTT. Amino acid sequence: CASSTTGYTGELFF.